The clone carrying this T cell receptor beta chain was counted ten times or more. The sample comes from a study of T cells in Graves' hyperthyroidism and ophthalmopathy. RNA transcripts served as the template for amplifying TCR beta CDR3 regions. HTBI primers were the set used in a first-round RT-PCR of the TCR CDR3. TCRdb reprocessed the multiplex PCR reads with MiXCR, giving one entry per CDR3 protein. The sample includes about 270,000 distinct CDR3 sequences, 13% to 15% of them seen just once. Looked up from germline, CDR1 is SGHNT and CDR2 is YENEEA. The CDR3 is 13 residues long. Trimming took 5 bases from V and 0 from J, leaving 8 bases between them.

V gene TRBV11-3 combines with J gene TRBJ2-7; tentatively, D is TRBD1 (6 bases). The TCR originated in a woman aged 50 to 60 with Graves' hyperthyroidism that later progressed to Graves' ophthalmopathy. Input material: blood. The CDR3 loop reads CASSRDTSYEQYF. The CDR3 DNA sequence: TGTGCCAGCAGCCGGGACACCTCCTACGAGCAGTACTTC.